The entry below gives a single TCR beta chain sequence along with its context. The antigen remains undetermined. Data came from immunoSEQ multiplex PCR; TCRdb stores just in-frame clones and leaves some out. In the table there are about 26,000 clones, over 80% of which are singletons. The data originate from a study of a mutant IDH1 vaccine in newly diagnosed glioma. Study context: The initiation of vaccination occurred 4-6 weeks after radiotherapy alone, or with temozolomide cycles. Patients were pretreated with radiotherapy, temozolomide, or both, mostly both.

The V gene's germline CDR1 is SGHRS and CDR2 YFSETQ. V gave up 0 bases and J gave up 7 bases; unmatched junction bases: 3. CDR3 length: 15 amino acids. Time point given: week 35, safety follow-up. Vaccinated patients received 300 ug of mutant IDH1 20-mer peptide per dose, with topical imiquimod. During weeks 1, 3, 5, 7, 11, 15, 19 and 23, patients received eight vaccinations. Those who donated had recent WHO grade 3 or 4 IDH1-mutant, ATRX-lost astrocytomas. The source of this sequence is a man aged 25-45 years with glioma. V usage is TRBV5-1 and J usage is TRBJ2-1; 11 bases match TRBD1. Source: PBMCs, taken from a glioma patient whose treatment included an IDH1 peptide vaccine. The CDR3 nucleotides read TGCGCCAGCAGCTTGGCGGGGACAGGGGGGAATGAGCAGTTCTTC. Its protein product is CASSLAGTGGNEQFF.